This T cell receptor (beta chain) was sequenced for a study of cytomegalovirus exposure and HLA in healthy donors. Healthy bone marrow donors made up the donor group. For this clone: Its target is not known.

With 60 Vbeta and 13 Jbeta primers, the PCR was carried out. Here immunoSEQ multiplex PCR was the method, and the copy in TCRdb shows in-frame clones only, minus some. The data show 110,000 to 150,000 clones, roughly 84% seen once. Study results and limitations: The study flagged roughly 150 TCR beta chains as cytomegalovirus-associated. Most CMV-associated TCR beta chains were later found to appear HLA-restricted. In a later analysis, a missense DCLRE1C variant was linked to TCR beta V- and J-gene trimming.

CDR1 and CDR2 from the germline V gene are MGHRA and YSYEKL. The CDR3 totals 19 residues. Losses at the gene ends were 4 bases for V and 4 bases for J; bases not matched to a gene: 15. Sequenced input: PBMCs. The receptor comes from a boy aged 2 to 9 in good health and CMV-seronegative. The chain recombines TRBV4-1 with TRBJ1-3, with 11 bases that match TRBD1. The CDR3 is CASSPRYMDRGLGGNTIYF. The CDR3 DNA reads as TGCGCCAGCAGCCCCAGATATATGGACAGGGGGCTGGGAGGAAACACCATATATTTT.